Listed here is a single T cell receptor beta chain. This clonotype has a handful of counts. It has no known antigen specificity. Base qualities are not at hand, and no much larger clone is one base apart. This record belongs to a study of T cells in Graves' hyperthyroidism and ophthalmopathy (dated by TCRdb to the late 2010s). Study-level background: Peripheral blood was sampled at the time of initial diagnosis, prior to any treatment. TCR Vbeta CDR3 sequencing of 120 to 150 peripheral blood samples (43 ophthalmopathy, 75 hyperthyroidism and approximately 17 progressor patients) is reported in the paper. Prospective prediction of ophthalmopathy was tested in an independent validation cohort consisting of under 20 hyperthyroidism patients and approximately 16 patients who later progressed to ophthalmopathy. A discovery cohort of about 95 patients, fewer than 50 with Graves' ophthalmopathy and about 60 with stable Graves' hyperthyroidism, was used to find distinguishing TCR V-J signatures. The study also compared thyroid tissue and blood T-cell repertoires from a handful of Graves' hyperthyroidism patients. After sampling, hyperthyroidism patients received methimazole starting at 30 mg daily, and ophthalmopathy patients received high-dose intravenous methylprednisolone. For training and testing, the roughly 100 patients in the discovery cohort were randomly divided in a 7:3 ratio. What the study reported, not specific to this receptor: No statistical method was used to set the sample size in advance, and investigators knew the group allocation. A model built on a 13 V-J signature distinguished ophthalmopathy from stable hyperthyroidism, reaching about 88% sensitivity and under 84% specificity in cross-validation and 80%/75% in testing. Most expanded thyroid clonotypes (frequency above 0.001) were also detected in blood, suggesting blood repertoires may reflect thyroid immune responses. In validation, progression to ophthalmopathy was predicted by the model with more than 65% sensitivity and 72% to 85% specificity, a median of 6.5 months before onset.

Amplification of TCR beta CDR3 regions was carried out from RNA transcripts. The TCR CDR3 was subjected to a first round of RT-PCR using the HTBI primer set and the Qiagen OneStep RT-PCR kit. A second multiplex PCR round built the libraries, followed by size selection and purification. Libraries were sequenced paired-end with 100 bp reads on an Illumina HiSeq2000. Processing in the source paper ran as follows. Raw data were processed with SOAPnuke, discarding reads with adapters, uncalled bases, mean Phred below 15, or no exact constant-primer or identifier match. COPE v1.2.5 was used to merge high-quality paired reads, and clonotypes were defined as unique nucleotide sequences. MiTCR v1.1 was used to align the clonotypes against IMGT TRBV, TRBD and TRBJ reference segments. Analysis was restricted to V-J combinations with a frequency above 0.0001, which covered roughly 99% of repertoires. The TCS score was defined as the ratio of F50 (clonal expansion) to E x V (chaos), calculated using BLOSUM62-based TCRdist between CDR3 peptides within each V-J. Welch's t-statistics and random forest reduced fewer than 550 V-J features to roughly 13, which were used in a naive Bayes classifier (R e1071). In-frame beta chains were kept once TCRdb had trimmed the public reads at Q25 with fastp and called clones with MiXCR. Each entry merges the rows of one CDR3 protein and shows their most common DNA and genes. The V and J calls were determined by TCRdb, not by the authors. The sample data list approximately 620,000 distinct CDR3 sequences, and 11% to 15% of these were observed just once. Around 5.4% of the sample goes to the ten largest clones.

Hyperthyroidism patients were aged 18 to 65 years and newly diagnosed, with disease duration of less than 2 months. Patients with uncontrolled infections, other autoimmune diseases, pregnancy or lactation were excluded. Diagnoses were established on the basis of clinical symptoms, serum thyroxine and TRAb, thyroid ultrasound, and orbital computed tomography. For progressor patients, blood was drawn at the first diagnosis of hyperthyroidism, before any ophthalmopathy symptoms had appeared. PBMCs were separated from about 10 ml of fresh peripheral blood using Ficoll-Paque density gradient centrifugation. Progressor patients were initially diagnosed with Graves' hyperthyroidism and developed ophthalmopathy during follow-up. Trizol reagent was used to extract total RNA, and RNA quality was then checked on an Agilent 2100 Bioanalyzer. The junction shows trimming of 4 bases on V and 13 bases on J, plus 14 bases between the germline ends. From cysteine to phenylalanine, the CDR3 is 11 amino acids long. Only CDR3 DNA remains: 33 bases, in frame from the first base. CDR1 SGHRS and CDR2 YFSETQ were looked up in the germline V gene.

In this chain, TRBV5-1 is recombined with TRBJ2-5; the D gene identity is not certain. The origin of this receptor is a woman younger than 45 with Graves' hyperthyroidism that later progressed to Graves' ophthalmopathy. The material sequenced was blood. The nucleotide sequence is given as TGCGCCAGCAGCGAGGAACAGTCCATGTACTTC. This translates into CASSEEQSMYF. Reference TRBV5-1 and TRBJ2-5 genes cover what lies past the CDR3, so the full variable domain is KAGVTQTPRYLIKTRGQQVTLSCSPISGHRSVSWYQQTPGQGLQFLFEYFSETQRNKGNFPGRFSGRQFSNSRSEMNVSTLELGDSALYLCASSEEQSMYFGPGTRLLVL.